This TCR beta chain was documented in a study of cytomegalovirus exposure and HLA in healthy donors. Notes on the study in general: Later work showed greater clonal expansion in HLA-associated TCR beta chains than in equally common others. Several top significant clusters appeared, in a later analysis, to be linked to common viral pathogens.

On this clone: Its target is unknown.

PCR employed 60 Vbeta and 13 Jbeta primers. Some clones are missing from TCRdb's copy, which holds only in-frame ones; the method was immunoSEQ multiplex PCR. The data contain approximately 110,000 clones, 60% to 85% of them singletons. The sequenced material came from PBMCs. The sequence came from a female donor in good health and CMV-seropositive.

CDR3 sequence (DNA): TGTGCCAGCTCACCATCCCCCGTTCAGCCCCAGCATTTT. Translation: CASSPSPVQPQHF. V and J are TRBV18 and TRBJ1-5; D unclear. The CDR3 extends over 13 amino acids. Trimming pared 2 bases from V and 6 bases from J, leaving 8 bases between. The germline V gene encodes CDR1 KGHSH and CDR2 LQKENI.